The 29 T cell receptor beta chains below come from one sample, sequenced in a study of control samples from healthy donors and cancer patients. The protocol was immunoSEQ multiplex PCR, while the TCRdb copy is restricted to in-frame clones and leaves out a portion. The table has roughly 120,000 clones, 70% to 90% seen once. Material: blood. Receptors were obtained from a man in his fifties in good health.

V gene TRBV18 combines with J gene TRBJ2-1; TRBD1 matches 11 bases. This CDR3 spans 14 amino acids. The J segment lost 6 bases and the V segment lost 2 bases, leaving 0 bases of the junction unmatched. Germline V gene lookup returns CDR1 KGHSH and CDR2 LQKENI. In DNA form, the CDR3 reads TGTGCCAGCTCACCAGGGACAGGGGGCAATGAGCAGTTCTTC. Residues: CASSPGTGGNEQFF.

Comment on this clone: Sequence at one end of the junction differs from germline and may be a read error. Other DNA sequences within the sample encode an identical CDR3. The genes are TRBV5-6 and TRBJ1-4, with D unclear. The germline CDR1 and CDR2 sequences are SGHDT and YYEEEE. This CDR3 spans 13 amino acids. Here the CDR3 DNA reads TGTGCTAGCAGCTTGGCTGGGAAAGAAAAACTGTTTTTT. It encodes CASSLAGKEKLFF.

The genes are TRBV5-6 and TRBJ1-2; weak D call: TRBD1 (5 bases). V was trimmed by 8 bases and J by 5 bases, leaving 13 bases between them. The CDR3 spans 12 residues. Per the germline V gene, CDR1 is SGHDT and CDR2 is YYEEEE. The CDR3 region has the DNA TGTGCCAGTATCGGAGAGGGGTATGGCTACACCTTC. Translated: CASIGEGYGYTF.

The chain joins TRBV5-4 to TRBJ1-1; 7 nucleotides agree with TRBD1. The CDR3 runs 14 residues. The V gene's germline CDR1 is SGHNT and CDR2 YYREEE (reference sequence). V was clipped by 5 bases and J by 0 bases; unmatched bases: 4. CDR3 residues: CASSWTGMNTEAFF. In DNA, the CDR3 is TGTGCCAGCAGTTGGACAGGTATGAACACTGAAGCTTTCTTT.

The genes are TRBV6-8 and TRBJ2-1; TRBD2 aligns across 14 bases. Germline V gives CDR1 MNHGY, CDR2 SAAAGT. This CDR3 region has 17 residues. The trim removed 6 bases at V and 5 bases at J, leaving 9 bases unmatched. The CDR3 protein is CASSETSGGVVHNEQFF. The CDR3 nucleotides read TGTGCCAGCAGCGAGACTAGCGGGGGGGTAGTCCACAATGAGCAGTTCTTC.

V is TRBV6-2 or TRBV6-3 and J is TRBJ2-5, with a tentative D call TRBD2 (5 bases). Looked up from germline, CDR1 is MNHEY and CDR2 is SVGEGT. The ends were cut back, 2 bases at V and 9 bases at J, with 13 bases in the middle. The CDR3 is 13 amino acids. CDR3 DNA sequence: TGTGCCAGCAGTTACCTGTCGGCCGGGGCCCAGTACTTC. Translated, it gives CASSYLSAGAQYF.

The CDR3 is CASSEGGPEAFF. CDR3 nucleotides: TGCGCCAGCAGCGAGGGAGGTCCTGAAGCTTTCTTT. The rearrangement uses TRBV5-1 and TRBJ1-1; D uncertain. This CDR3 region has 12 residues. The germline V and J ends were trimmed by 4 bases and 6 bases, with 10 bases remaining between them. Germline lookup yields CDR1 SGHRS and CDR2 YFSETQ.

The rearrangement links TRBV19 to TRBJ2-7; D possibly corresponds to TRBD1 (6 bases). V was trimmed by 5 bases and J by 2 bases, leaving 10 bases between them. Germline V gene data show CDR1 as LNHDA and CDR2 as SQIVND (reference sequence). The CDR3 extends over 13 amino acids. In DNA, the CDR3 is TGTGCCAGTAGTCGCTCAGGGGCCTACGAGCAGTACTTC. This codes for CASSRSGAYEQYF.

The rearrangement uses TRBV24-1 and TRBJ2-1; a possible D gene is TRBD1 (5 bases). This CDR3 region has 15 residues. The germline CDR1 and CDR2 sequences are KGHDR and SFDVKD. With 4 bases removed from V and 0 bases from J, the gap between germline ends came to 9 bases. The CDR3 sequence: CATSEGAFSYNEQFF. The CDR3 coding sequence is TGTGCCACCAGTGAAGGGGCGTTCTCCTACAATGAGCAGTTCTTC.

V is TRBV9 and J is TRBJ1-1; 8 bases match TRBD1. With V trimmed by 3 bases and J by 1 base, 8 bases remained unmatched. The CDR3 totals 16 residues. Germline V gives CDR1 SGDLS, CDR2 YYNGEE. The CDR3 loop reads CASSEGAGTGNTEAFF. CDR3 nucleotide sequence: TGTGCCAGCAGCGAGGGGGCAGGGACAGGGAACACTGAAGCTTTCTTT. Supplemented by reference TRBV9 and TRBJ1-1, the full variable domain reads DSGVTQTPKHLITATGQRVTLRCSPRSGDLSVYWYQQSLDQGLQFLIQYYNGEERAKGNILERFSAQQFPDLHSELNLSSLELGDSALYFCASSEGAGTGNTEAFFGQGTRLTVV.

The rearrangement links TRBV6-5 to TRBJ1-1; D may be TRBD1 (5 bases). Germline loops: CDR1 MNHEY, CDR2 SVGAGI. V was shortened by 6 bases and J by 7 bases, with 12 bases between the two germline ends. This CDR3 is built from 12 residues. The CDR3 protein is CASSLPGFEAFF. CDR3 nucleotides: TGTGCCAGCAGCTTACCAGGGTTTGAAGCTTTCTTT.

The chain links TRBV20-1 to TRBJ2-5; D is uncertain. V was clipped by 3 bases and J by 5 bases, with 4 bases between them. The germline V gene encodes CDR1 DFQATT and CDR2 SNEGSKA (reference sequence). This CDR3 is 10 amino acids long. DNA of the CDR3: TGCAGTGCTAGGGGGGAGACCCAGTACTTC. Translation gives CSARGETQYF.

The CDR3 loop reads CASSPTGEWAEAFF. In nucleotides, the CDR3 is TGTGCCAGCAGTCCAACAGGGGAATGGGCTGAAGCTTTCTTT. This rearrangement joins TRBV27 to TRBJ1-1; 7 bases align to TRBD1. V was clipped by 5 bases and J by 6 bases; unmatched bases: 9. Germline V gene data show CDR1 as MNHEY and CDR2 as SMNVEV (reference sequence). This CDR3 contains 14 residues.

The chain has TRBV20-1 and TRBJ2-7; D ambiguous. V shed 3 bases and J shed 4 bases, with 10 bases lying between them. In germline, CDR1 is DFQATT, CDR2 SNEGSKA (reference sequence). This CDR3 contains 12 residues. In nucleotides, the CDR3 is TGCAGTGCTAGTCACAGTATATACGAGCAGTACTTC. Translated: CSASHSIYEQYF.

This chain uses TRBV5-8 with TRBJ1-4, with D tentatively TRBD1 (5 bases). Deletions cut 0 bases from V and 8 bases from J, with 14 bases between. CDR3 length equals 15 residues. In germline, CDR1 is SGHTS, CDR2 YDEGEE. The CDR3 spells CASSLALGGYEKLFF. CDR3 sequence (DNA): TGTGCCAGCAGCTTGGCGCTTGGGGGGTACGAAAAACTGTTTTTT.

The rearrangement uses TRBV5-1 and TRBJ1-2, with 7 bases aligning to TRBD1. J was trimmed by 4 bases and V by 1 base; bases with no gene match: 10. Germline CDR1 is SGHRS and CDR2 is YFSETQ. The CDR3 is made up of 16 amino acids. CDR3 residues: CASSLKGAGVSYGYTF. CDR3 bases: TGCGCCAGCAGCTTGAAGGGGGCAGGGGTTAGCTATGGCTACACCTTC.

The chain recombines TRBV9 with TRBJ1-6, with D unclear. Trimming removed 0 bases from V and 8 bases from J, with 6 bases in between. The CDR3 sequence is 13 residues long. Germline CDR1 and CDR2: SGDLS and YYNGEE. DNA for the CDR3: TGTGCCAGCAGCGTAGGTAGAGATTCACCCCTCCACTTT. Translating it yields CASSVGRDSPLHF. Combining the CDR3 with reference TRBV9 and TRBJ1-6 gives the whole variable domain DSGVTQTPKHLITATGQRVTLRCSPRSGDLSVYWYQQSLDQGLQFLIQYYNGEERAKGNILERFSAQQFPDLHSELNLSSLELGDSALYFCASSVGRDSPLHFGNGTRLTVT.

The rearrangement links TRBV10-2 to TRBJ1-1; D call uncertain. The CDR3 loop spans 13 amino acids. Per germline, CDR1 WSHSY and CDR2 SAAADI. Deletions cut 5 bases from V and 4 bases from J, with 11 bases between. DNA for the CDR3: TGCGCCAGCAGTATCCGAGGTACCACTGAAGCTTTCTTT. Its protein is CASSIRGTTEAFF.

The CDR3 nucleotides read TGTGCCACCAGCAGAGATTCAAGGACAGGGCACGGCTACACCTTC. Translating gives CATSRDSRTGHGYTF. V is TRBV15 and J is TRBJ1-2; 8 nucleotides align to TRBD1. The CDR3 runs to 15 residues. Germline CDR1 LNHNV, CDR2 YYDKDF (reference sequence). The ends lost 0 bases at V and 8 bases at J; junction bases unmatched: 8.

The DNA of the CDR3 is TGTGCCAGCAACGTGGGTAGCGGGGTCGAAGAGACCCAGTACTTC. Amino acid sequence: CASNVGSGVEETQYF. J is TRBJ2-5 and V is TRBV7-6, with 8 bases aligning to TRBD2. Germline lookup yields CDR1 SGHVS and CDR2 FNYEAQ. The ends lost 7 bases at V and 3 bases at J; junction bases unmatched: 10. The length of the CDR3 is 15 residues. Complete variable domain (other parts from reference TRBV7-6 and TRBJ2-5): GAGVSQSPRYKVTKRGQDVALRCDPISGHVSLYWYRQALGQGPEFLTYFNYEAQQDKSGLPNDRFSAERPEGSISTLTIQRTEQRDSAMYRCASNVGSGVEETQYFGPGTRLLVL.

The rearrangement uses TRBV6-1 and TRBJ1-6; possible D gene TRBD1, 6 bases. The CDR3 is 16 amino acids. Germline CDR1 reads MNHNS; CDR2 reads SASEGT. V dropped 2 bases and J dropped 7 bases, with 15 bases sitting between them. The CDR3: CASSEWVLGGNSPLHF. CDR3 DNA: TGTGCCAGCAGTGAATGGGTGCTCGGGGGCAATTCACCCCTCCACTTT.

In DNA, the CDR3 is TGTGCCAGCAGTGAGGGGTTAACTGAAGCTTTCTTT. This translates into CASSEGLTEAFF. V usage is TRBV6-1 and J usage is TRBJ1-1; D uncertain. Germline CDR1 MNHNS, CDR2 SASEGT. This CDR3 has 12 amino acids. Trimming took 3 bases from V and 5 from J, leaving 7 bases between them.

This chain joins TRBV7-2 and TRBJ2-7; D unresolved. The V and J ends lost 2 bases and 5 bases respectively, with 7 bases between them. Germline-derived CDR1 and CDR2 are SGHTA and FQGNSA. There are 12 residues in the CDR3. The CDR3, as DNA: TGTGCCAGCAGCTTACCGTTGGACGAGCAGTACTTC. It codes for CASSLPLDEQYF.

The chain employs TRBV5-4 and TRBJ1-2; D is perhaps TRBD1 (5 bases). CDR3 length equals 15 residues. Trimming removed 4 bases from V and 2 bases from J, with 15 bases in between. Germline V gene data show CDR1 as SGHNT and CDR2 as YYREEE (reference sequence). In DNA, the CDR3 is TGTGCCAGCAGCCCGGACACCCTTCTAAACTATGGCTACACCTTC. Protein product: CASSPDTLLNYGYTF. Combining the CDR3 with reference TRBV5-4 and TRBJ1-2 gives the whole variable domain ETGVTQSPTHLIKTRGQQVTLRCSSQSGHNTVSWYQQALGQGPQFIFQYYREEENGRGNFPPRFSGLQFPNYSSELNVNALELDDSALYLCASSPDTLLNYGYTFGSGTRLTVV.

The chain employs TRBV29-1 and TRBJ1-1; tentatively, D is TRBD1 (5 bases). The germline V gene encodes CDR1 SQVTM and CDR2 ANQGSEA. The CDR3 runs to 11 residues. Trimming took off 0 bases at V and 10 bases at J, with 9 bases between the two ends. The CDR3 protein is CSVEDRRGAFF. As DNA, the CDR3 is TGCAGCGTTGAAGATAGGAGGGGAGCTTTCTTT.

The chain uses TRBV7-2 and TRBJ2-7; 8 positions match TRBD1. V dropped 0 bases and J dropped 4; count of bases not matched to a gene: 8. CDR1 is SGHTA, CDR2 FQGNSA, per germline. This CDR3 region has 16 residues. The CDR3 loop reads CASSLATGGARYEQYF. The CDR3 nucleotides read TGTGCCAGCAGCTTAGCTACAGGGGGAGCCAGGTACGAGCAGTACTTC.

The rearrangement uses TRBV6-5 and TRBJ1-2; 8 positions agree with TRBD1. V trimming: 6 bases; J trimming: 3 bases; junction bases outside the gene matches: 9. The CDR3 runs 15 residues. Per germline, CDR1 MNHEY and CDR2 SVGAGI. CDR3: CASRDRARIDYGYTF. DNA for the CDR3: TGTGCCAGCAGGGACAGGGCGCGAATAGACTATGGCTACACCTTC.

The CDR3 spells CASSLMDESAEAFF. CDR3 DNA sequence: TGCGCCAGCAGCCTCATGGACGAGAGCGCTGAAGCTTTCTTT. The V call is TRBV4-3, the J call TRBJ1-1; D call uncertain. Germline CDR1 is LGHNA and CDR2 is YSLEER. Trimming took 4 bases from V and 6 from J, leaving 15 bases between them. The CDR3 spans 14 residues.

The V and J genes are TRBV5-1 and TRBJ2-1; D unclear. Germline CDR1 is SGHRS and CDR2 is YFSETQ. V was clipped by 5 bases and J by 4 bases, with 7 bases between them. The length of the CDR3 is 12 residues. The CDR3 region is CASRGGYNEQFF. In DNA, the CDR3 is TGCGCCAGCAGGGGTGGGTACAATGAGCAGTTCTTC. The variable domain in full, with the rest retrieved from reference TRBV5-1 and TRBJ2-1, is KAGVTQTPRYLIKTRGQQVTLSCSPISGHRSVSWYQQTPGQGLQFLFEYFSETQRNKGNFPGRFSGRQFSNSRSEMNVSTLELGDSALYLCASRGGYNEQFFGPGTRLTVL.